This TCR beta chain was recovered during a study of T cell responses to AZD1222 COVID-19 vaccine. Here immunoSEQ multiplex PCR was the method, and the copy in TCRdb shows in-frame clones only, minus some. The sample lists approximately 100,000 clones; around 89% were seen once. Points on this clone: The antigen is unknown.

Notes on the study in general: Unmutated regions of variants are reportedly targeted by nearly half of spike-specific TCRs.

Germline-derived CDR1 and CDR2 are WSHSY and SAAADI. The V gene end was trimmed by 6 bases and the J gene end by 2 bases; junction bases not matched to a gene: 7. The CDR3 is made up of 15 amino acids. The specimen was peripheral blood, collected on day 0 of AZD1222 vaccination. The chain uses TRBV10-2 and TRBJ2-1; the match to TRBD1 covers 7 bases. The sequence came from an adult in good health. CDR3 bases: TGCGCCAGCAGAGAGGCCGGGACAGCCTACAATGAGCAGTTCTTC. Encoded protein: CASREAGTAYNEQFF.